This T cell receptor beta chain was retrieved from a study of type 1 regulatory T cells. TCRdb redid the calling of the reads with MiXCR, one entry per CDR3 protein. Here the sample spans 14,000 to 15,000 distinct CDR3 sequences, approximately 14% being singletons. Turning to this clonotype: As yet, its antigen is unknown.

Germline values: CDR1 ENHRY, CDR2 SYGVKD. The CDR3 extends over 14 amino acids. After removal of 9 bases from V and 1 base from J, the junction contained 4 bases not matched to a gene. The sequence was obtained from a human donor in good health. Source material: cultured T cells, either the whole culture or a sorted T cell fraction (not recorded which). The chain carries TRBV10-3 and TRBJ1-3; 9 nucleotides agree with TRBD1. The CDR3 nucleotides are TGTGCCATTGGGACAGGGCCTTCTGGAAACACCATATATTTT. It encodes CAIGTGPSGNTIYF.